The clone carrying this T cell receptor beta chain was seen at least ten times. CDR1 SGHTA and CDR2 FQGNSA come from the germline V gene. The length of the CDR3 is 15 residues. V was cut by 4 bases and J by 5 bases, with 18 bases left in between. Each CDR3 protein gets one entry after TCRdb re-called the reads with MiXCR. The sample has fewer than 350,000 distinct CDR3 sequences, more than 8% seen once. The data originate from a study of T cell repertoires in cytomegalovirus infection. Sequencing input: PBMCs. The gene calls are TRBV7-2 and TRBJ2-7; D tentatively fits TRBD1 or TRBD2 (5 bases each). The receptor was derived from a human donor in good health (CMV status not recorded). Some clones in this sample may be carry-over from other donors' samples. The CDR3 loop is CASSSEGRGANEQYF. CDR3 DNA: TGTGCCAGCAGCTCCGAGGGACGGGGAGCTAACGAGCAGTACTTC.